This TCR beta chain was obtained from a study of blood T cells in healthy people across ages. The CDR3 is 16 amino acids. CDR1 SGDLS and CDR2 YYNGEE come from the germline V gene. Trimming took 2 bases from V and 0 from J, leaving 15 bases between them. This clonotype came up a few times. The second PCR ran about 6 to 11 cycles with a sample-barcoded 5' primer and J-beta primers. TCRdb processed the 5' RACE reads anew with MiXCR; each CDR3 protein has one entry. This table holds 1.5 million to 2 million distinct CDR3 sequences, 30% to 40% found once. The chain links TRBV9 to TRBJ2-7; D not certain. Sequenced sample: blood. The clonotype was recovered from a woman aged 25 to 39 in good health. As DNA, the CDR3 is TGTGCCAGCAGCGTCGGCCTGGACGGGCTCTCCTACGAGCAGTACTTC. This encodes CASSVGLDGLSYEQYF.